This paragraph covers one T cell receptor beta chain sequence. Its cognate antigen is unknown. Since all of the isolated RNA was reverse transcribed, expressed TCRB transcripts were what got sequenced. Clones were sequenced by immunoSEQ multiplex PCR, and TCRdb holds only the in-frame ones, with some missing. Among about 230,000 clones listed, 9.6% were seen once. The CDR3 is 14 amino acids. CDR1 and CDR2 (germline): SGHAT, FQNNGV. J was trimmed by 2 bases and V by 5 bases; bases with no gene match: 4. The record originates from a study of beta chain features in type 1 diabetes. Study results and caveats: A closer apparent resemblance between naive, central memory and Treg TCRB repertoires was seen in patients than in healthy donors.

Sequenced: naive CD4+ T cells from blood. The genes are TRBV11-2 and TRBJ2-3, with TRBD1 matching 7 bases. This clonotype was sampled from a woman younger than 30 in good health. Here the CDR3 DNA reads TGTGCCAGCAGCCCGACAGGGTACACAGATACGCAGTATTTT. It is translated as CASSPTGYTDTQYF.